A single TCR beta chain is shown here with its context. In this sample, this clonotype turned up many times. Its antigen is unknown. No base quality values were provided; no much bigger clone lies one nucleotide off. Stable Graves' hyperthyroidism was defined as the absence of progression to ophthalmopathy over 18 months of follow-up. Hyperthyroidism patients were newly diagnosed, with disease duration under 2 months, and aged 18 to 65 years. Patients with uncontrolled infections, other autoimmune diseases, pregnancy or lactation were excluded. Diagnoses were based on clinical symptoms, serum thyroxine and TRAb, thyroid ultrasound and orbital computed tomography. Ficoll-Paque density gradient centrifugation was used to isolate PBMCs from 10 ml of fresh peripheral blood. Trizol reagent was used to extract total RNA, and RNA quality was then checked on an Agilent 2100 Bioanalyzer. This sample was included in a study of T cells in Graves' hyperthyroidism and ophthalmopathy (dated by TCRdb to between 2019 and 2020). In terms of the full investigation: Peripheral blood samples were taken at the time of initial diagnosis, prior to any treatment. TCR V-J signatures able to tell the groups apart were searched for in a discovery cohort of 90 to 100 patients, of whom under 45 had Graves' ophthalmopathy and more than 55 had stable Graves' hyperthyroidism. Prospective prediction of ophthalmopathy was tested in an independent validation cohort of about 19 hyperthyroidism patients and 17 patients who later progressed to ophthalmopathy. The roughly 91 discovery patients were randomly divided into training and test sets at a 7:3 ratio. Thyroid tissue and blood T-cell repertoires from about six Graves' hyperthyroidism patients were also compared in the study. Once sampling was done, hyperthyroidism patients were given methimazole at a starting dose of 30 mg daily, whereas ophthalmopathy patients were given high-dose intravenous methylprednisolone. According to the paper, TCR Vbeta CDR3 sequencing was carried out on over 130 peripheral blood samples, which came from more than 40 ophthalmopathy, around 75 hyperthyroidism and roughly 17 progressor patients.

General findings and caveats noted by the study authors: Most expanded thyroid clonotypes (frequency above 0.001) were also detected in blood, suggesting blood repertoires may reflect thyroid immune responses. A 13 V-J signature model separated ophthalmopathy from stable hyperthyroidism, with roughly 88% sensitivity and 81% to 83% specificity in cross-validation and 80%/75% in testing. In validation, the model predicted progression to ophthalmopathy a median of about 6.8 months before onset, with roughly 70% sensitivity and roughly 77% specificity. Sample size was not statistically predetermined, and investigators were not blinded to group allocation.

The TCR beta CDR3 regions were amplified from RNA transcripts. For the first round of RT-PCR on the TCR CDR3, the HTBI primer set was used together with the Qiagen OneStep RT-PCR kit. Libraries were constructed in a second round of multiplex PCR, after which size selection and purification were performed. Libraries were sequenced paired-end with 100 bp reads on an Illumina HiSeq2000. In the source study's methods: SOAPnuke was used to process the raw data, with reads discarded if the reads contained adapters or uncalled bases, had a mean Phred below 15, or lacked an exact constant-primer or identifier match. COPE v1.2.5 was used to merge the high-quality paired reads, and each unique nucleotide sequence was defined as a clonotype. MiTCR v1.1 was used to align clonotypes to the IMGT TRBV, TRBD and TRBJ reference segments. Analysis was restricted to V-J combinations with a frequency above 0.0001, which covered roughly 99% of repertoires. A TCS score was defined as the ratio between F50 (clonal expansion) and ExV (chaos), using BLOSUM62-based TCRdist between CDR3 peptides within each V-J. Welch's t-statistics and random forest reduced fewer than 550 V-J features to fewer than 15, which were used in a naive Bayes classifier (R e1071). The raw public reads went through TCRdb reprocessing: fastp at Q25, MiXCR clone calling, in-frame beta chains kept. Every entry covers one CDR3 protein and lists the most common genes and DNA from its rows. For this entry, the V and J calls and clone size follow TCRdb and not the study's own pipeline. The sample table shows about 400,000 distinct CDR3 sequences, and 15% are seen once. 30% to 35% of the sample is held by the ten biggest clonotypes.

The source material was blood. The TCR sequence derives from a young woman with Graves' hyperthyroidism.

The CDR3 reads as follows: CASSLEEGLKAFF. The bases read TGTGCCAGCAGCTTAGAGGAGGGTCTGAAAGCTTTCTTT. The chain is encoded by TRBV11-2 joined to TRBJ1-1; the D gene is unclear. V and J are truncated by 0 bases and 9 bases respectively, leaving an intervening sequence of 11 bases. The CDR3, cysteine through phenylalanine, is 13 amino acids long. This entry keeps only the CDR3 DNA: 39 bases, framed from base 1. In the germline V gene, CDR1 corresponds to SGHAT and CDR2 to FQNNGV.